The T cell receptor (beta chain) described here comes from a study of siplizumab effects on memory and regulatory T cells. A remark on this clone: Its cognate antigen is unknown.

The CDR3 totals 16 residues. With 1 base clipped from V and 2 bases from J, the junction kept 5 bases outside the gene matches. Germline CDR1 and CDR2: MDHEN and SYDVKM. Some 93,000 TCR templates per sample were sequenced. Clones were read by immunoSEQ multiplex PCR, and TCRdb kept only the in-frame ones, dropping some. The sample contains about 82,000 clones, 87% of which appear only once. Study-wide results and caveats: Naive T cells appeared more varied than memory cells and looked like key alloresponse contributors. Roughly 75-95% of proliferating CD4+ or CD8+ clones lacked an assignable naive or memory phenotype.

The specimen was Tregs sorted from blood. The sequence was obtained from a human donor in good health. The chain recombines TRBV28 with TRBJ1-2; 9 positions match TRBD1. The CDR3 reads CASSLYPGQGNYGYTF. CDR3 nucleotides: TGTGCCAGCAGTTTATATCCAGGACAGGGGAACTATGGCTACACCTTC.